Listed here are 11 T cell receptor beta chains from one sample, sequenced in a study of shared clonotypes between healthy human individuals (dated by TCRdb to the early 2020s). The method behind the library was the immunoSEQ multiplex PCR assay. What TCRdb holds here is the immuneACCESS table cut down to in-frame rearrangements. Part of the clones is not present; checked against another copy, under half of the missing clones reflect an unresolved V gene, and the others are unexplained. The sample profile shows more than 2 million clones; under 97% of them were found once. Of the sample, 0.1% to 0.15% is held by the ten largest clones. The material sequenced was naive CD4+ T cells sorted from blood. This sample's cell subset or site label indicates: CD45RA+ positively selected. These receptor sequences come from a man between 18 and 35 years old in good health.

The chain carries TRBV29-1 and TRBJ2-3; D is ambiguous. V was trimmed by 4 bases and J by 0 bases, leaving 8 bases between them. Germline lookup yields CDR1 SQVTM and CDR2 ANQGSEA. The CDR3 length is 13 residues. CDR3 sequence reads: CSVATASTDTQYF. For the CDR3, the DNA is TGCAGCGTTGCCACTGCTAGCACAGATACGCAGTATTTT.

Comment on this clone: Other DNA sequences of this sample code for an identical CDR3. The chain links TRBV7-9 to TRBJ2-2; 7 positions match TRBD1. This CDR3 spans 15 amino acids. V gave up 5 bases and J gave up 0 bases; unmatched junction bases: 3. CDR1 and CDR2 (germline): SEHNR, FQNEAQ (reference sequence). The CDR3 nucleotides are TGTGCCAGCAGCCCGGGACAGACGAACACCGGGGAGCTGTTTTTT. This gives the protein CASSPGQTNTGELFF.

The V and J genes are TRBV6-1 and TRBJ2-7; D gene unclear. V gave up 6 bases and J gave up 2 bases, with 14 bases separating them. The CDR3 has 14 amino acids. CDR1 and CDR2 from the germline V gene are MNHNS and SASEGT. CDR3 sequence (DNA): TGTGCCAGCAGAACCTCGGCAGGCCCCTACGAGCAGTACTTC. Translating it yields CASRTSAGPYEQYF.

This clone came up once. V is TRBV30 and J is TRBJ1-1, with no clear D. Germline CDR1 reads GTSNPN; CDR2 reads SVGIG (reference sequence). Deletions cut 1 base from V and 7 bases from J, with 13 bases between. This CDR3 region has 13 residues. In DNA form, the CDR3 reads TGTGCCTGGAGTGCGTTCACCGCCAGTGAAGCTTTCTTT. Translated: CAWSAFTASEAFF.

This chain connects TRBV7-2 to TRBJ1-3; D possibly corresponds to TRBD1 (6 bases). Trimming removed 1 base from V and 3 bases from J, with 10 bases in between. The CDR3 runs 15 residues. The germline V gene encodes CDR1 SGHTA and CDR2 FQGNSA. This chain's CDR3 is CASSLDGRGGNTIYF. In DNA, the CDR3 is TGTGCCAGCAGCTTAGACGGCAGGGGTGGAAACACCATATATTTT.

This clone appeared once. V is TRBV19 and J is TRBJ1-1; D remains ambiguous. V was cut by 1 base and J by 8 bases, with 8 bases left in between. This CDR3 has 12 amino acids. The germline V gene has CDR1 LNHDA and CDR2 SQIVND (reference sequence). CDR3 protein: CASSIGPGEAFF. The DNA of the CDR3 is TGTGCCAGTAGTATAGGGCCGGGAGAAGCTTTCTTT.

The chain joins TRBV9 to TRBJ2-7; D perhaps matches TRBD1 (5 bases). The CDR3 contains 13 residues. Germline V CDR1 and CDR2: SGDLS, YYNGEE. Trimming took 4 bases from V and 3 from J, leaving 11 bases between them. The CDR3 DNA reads TGTGCCAGCAGCTCTAGTGACAGCTACGAGCAGTACTTC. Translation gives CASSSSDSYEQYF.

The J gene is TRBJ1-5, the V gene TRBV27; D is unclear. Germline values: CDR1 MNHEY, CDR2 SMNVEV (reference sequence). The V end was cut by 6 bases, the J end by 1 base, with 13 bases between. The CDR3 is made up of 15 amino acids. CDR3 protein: CASRKDRVSNQPQHF. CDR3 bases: TGTGCCAGCAGGAAAGACCGGGTGAGCAATCAGCCCCAGCATTTT.

The CDR3 DNA reads as TGTGCCAGCAGCCCCCAGCGTGATGCAGATACGCAGTATTTT. Translating gives CASSPQRDADTQYF. V and J are TRBV7-3 and TRBJ2-3; D gene ambiguous. The ends were cut back, 5 bases at V and 4 bases at J, with 13 bases in the middle. The CDR3 is 14 amino acids. CDR1 is SGHTA, CDR2 FQGTGA, per germline. Full variable domain (rest looked up from reference TRBV7-3 and TRBJ2-3): GAGVSQTPSNKVTEKGKYVELRCDPISGHTALYWYRQSLGQGPEFLIYFQGTGAADDSGLPNDRFFAVRPEGSVSTLKIQRTERGDSAVYLCASSPQRDADTQYFGPGTRLTVL.

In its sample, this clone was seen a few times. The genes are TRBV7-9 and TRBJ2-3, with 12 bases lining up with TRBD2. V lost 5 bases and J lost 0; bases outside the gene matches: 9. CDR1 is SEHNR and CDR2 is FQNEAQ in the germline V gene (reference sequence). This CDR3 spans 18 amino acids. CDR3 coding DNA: TGTGCCAGCAGCCCAGGACTAGCGGGGATCTCTAGCACAGATACGCAGTATTTT. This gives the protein CASSPGLAGISSTDTQYF.

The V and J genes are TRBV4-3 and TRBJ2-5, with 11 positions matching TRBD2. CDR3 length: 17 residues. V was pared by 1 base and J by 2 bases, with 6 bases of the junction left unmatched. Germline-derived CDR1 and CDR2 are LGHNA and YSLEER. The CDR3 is CASSQGRGLAVQETQYF. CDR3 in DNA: TGCGCCAGCAGCCAAGGGAGGGGACTAGCGGTTCAAGAGACCCAGTACTTC.